Following are 14 T cell receptor beta chains from one sample sequenced in a study of beta chain features in type 1 diabetes. Expressed TCRB transcripts were sequenced, since all the RNA that had been isolated was reverse transcribed. This table comes from immunoSEQ multiplex PCR, and its TCRdb copy is limited to in-frame clones, with some not included. The repertoire holds under 950,000 clones, with roughly 17% as singletons. Sequences were obtained from naive CD4+ T cells from blood. Every receptor here comes from a woman aged 18 to 35 in good health.

V gene TRBV6-5 combines with J gene TRBJ2-1; possibly TRBD1 or TRBD2 for D (5 bases each). Germline-derived CDR1 and CDR2 are MNHEY and SVGAGI. CDR3 size: 13 residues. Trimming removed 6 bases at V and 6 bases at J, with 12 bases between. CDR3 sequence (DNA): TGTGCCAGCAGGGGCTTTGGGGGCAATGAGCAGTTCTTC. Protein product: CASRGFGGNEQFF.

The chain employs TRBV9 and TRBJ2-2; possibly TRBD1 for D (6 bases). Germline V gene data show CDR1 as SGDLS and CDR2 as YYNGEE. The germline V and J ends were trimmed by 0 bases and 6 bases, with 12 bases remaining between them. This CDR3 region has 15 residues. As DNA, the CDR3 is TGTGCCAGCAGCGTAGCCCCAGGGGTGGCCGGGGAGCTGTTTTTT. It translates to CASSVAPGVAGELFF.

The chain employs TRBV7-2 and TRBJ2-1; 10 bases match TRBD2. J gave up 6 bases and V 3 bases, and 5 bases lay outside the gene matches. The CDR3 covers 15 residues. From germline, CDR1 is SGHTA and CDR2 FQGNSA. The CDR3 region has the DNA TGTGCCAGCAGCTTCCAAGCGGGAGGGGGCAATGAGCAGTTCTTC. It is translated as CASSFQAGGGNEQFF.

This clone appeared a few times. V and J are TRBV27 and TRBJ2-7; 7 bases match TRBD2. The V and J ends lost 0 bases and 3 bases, in that order; junction bases with no gene match: 5. Per germline, CDR1 MNHEY and CDR2 SMNVEV (reference sequence). The CDR3 loop spans 15 amino acids. The CDR3 sequence is CASSLSPTSVYEQYF. In DNA, the CDR3 is TGTGCCAGCAGTTTATCCCCAACTAGCGTCTACGAGCAGTACTTC.

The chain joins TRBV6-5 to TRBJ2-7; 8 nucleotides line up with TRBD1. The CDR3 spans 14 residues. The ends lost 6 bases at V and 3 bases at J; junction bases unmatched: 7. Germline V lookup: CDR1 MNHEY, CDR2 SVGAGI. CDR3 in amino acids: CASSRDRSLYEQYF. In nucleotides, the CDR3 is TGTGCCAGCAGCCGGGACAGGAGCCTCTACGAGCAGTACTTC.

This clone was picked up a small number of times. CDR3: CASSLEAGLRQYF. Here the CDR3 DNA reads TGTGCCAGCAGCTTAGAGGCAGGGCTAAGGCAGTACTTC. The chain carries TRBV11-2 and TRBJ2-7; TRBD1 is a possible D gene (5 bases). The CDR3 extends over 13 amino acids. V shed 0 bases and J shed 9 bases, with 12 bases lying between them. Germline V gene sequence: CDR1 SGHAT, CDR2 FQNNGV.

The V call is TRBV5-6, the J call TRBJ1-2; the D is unclear. The CDR3 has 16 residues. CDR1 is SGHDT, CDR2 YYEEEE, per germline. With 4 bases removed from V and 2 bases from J, the gap between germline ends came to 18 bases. The CDR3, as DNA: TGTGCCAGCAGCCCAACCCCCACGCTAAAGAACTATGGCTACACCTTC. Translation: CASSPTPTLKNYGYTF. Looking up the rest from reference TRBV5-6 and TRBJ1-2 gives the full variable domain: DAGVTQSPTHLIKTRGQQVTLRCSPKSGHDTVSWYQQALGQGPQFIFQYYEEEERQRGNFPDRFSGHQFPNYSSELNVNALLLGDSALYLCASSPTPTLKNYGYTFGSGTRLTVV.

This clone was picked up a small number of times. This sequence joins TRBV7-9 and TRBJ2-3; D call uncertain. The CDR3 is made up of 12 amino acids. Germline values: CDR1 SEHNR, CDR2 FQNEAQ (reference sequence). The ends were cut back, 6 bases at V and 2 bases at J, with 6 bases in the middle. The CDR3 sequence is CASSADTDTQYF. CDR3 sequence (DNA): TGTGCCAGCAGTGCCGACACAGATACGCAGTATTTT.

In nucleotides, the CDR3 is TGTGCCATCAGGGAAGGCGGTTTAGGTGAGCAGTTCTTC. Encoded protein: CAIREGGLGEQFF. The chain carries TRBV10-3 and TRBJ2-1; D uncertain. CDR3 length: 13 residues. The germline V and J ends were trimmed by 6 bases and 9 bases, with 15 bases remaining between them. Germline CDR1 is ENHRY and CDR2 is SYGVKD.

This chain uses TRBV5-6 with TRBJ2-1; 10 bases agree with TRBD2. This CDR3 has 13 residues. J was trimmed by 9 bases and V by 4 bases; bases with no gene match: 4. CDR1 and CDR2 from the germline V gene are SGHDT and YYEEEE. Here the CDR3 DNA reads TGTGCCAGCAGCAAGGGGACTAGCGTTGAGCAGTTCTTC. It translates to CASSKGTSVEQFF.

In its sample, this clone was seen a few times. The chain uses TRBV25-1 and TRBJ1-4; 7 bases map to TRBD1. Germline values: CDR1 MGHDK, CDR2 SYGVNS. V shed 1 base, J shed 0 bases, and the junction held 5 bases outside the gene matches. This CDR3 comprises 17 residues. CDR3: CASSELGQTATNEKLFF. As DNA, the CDR3 is TGTGCCAGCAGTGAATTGGGACAGACCGCAACTAATGAAAAACTGTTTTTT.

This clone was counted once. The gene calls are TRBV28 and TRBJ1-1; a weak D match, TRBD1 (6 bases). This CDR3 is 12 amino acids long. V was trimmed by 3 bases and J by 11 bases, leaving 13 bases between them. The V gene's germline CDR1 is MDHEN and CDR2 SYDVKM. As DNA, the CDR3 is TGTGCCAGCAGTTTGGGGGGGCGGCTGGCTTTCTTT. Translation: CASSLGGRLAFF.

This clone was counted between two and nine times. The chain is built from TRBV10-3 and TRBJ1-3; TRBD1 matches at 10 bases. The CDR3 loop spans 18 amino acids. Germline CDR1 ENHRY, CDR2 SYGVKD. The V segment lost 7 bases and the J segment 0 bases; nucleotides outside the gene matches: 12. The CDR3 here is CAIKNPGTGEPSGNTIYF. DNA of the CDR3: TGTGCCATCAAGAACCCCGGGACAGGGGAGCCCTCTGGAAACACCATATATTTT.

Only a few counts were recorded for this clone. The chain is built from TRBV25-1 and TRBJ1-1, with D possibly TRBD1 on 5 matching bases. CDR1 and CDR2 (germline): MGHDK, SYGVNS. The CDR3 is 16 residues long. Trimming took 3 bases from V and 4 from J, leaving 18 bases between them. The CDR3 nucleotides are TGTGCCAGCAGTGAGGGGGTCGGCAGGGACGGCACTGAAGCTTTCTTT. Amino acids: CASSEGVGRDGTEAFF.